Here is one TCR beta chain with its context. Its cognate antigen is unknown. Both intraepithelial and lamina propria lymphocytes were released by processing graft tissue. This sample is drawn from a study of graft-versus-host responses after intestinal transplantation. Study-wide background: Transplantation in recipients was multivisceral, liver-intestinal, or isolated intestinal. Induction with anti-thymocyte globulin, then tacrolimus and steroids for three to four years, was given to all recipients.

TCRdb keeps only in-frame clones here, not all; method: immunoSEQ multiplex PCR. Of more than 12,000 clones listed, around three fifths are singletons. Trimming took 3 bases from V and 9 from J, leaving 18 bases between them. Germline CDR1 and CDR2: GTSNPN and SVGIG (reference sequence). The CDR3 spans 15 residues. Study results and limitations: Early after transplant, HvG declines were associated with peak levels of circulating GvH clones. Individuals carrying graft-donor T cell macrochimerism showed high graft-versus-host to host-versus-graft clonal ratios in allografts.

V is TRBV30 and J is TRBJ1-6, with D perhaps TRBD1 (6 bases). This receptor was taken from a human patient who received an intestinal transplant, so some T cells may come from the graft donor. This material consisted of ileum tissue, taken 524 days after transplant. CDR3 sequence (DNA): TGTGCCTGGAGCTTTGCGAAGGGGGTTCGTTCACCCCTCCACTTT. Protein: CAWSFAKGVRSPLHF.